This entry lists 9 T cell receptor beta chains sequenced from one sample in a study of shared clonotypes between healthy human individuals. Clones were sequenced by immunoSEQ multiplex PCR, and TCRdb holds only the in-frame ones, with some missing. The data show 2 million to 3 million clones, 80% to 95% seen once. The sample taken for sequencing was naive CD4+ T cells from PBMCs. The subset was: CD45RA+ positively selected. These receptors were taken from a young man in good health. Some clones in this sample may be carry-over from other donors' samples.

The chain joins TRBV6-6 to TRBJ2-3, with 9 positions matching TRBD2. The CDR3 is 15 residues long. The germline gives CDR1 MNHNY, CDR2 SVGAGI (reference sequence). V trimming: 8 bases; J trimming: 6 bases; junction bases outside the gene matches: 12. The CDR3 nucleotides read TGTGCCAGCCGGGGCAGCGGGGGGCCCTCGGATACGCAGTATTTT. This gives the protein CASRGSGGPSDTQYF.

The chain has TRBV6-4 and TRBJ2-7; no firm D call. Trimming left V 5 bases short and J 7 bases short, with 30 bases between. CDR3 length: 18 residues. The germline V gene has CDR1 MRHNA and CDR2 SNTAGT. The CDR3 region has the DNA TGTGCCAGCAGTCCGTACCGACCTTTATCCTACCGGTTTCATGAGCAGTACTTC. Amino acid sequence: CASSPYRPLSYRFHEQYF.

The chain carries TRBV9 and TRBJ1-2; a possible D gene is TRBD1 (6 bases). V lost 4 bases and J 8 bases, leaving 15 bases between the germline ends. This CDR3 region has 13 residues. Germline CDR1 reads SGDLS; CDR2 reads YYNGEE. The CDR3 sequence is CASSLATGEGYTF. CDR3 bases: TGTGCCAGCAGCTTAGCGACAGGAGAGGGCTACACCTTC.

V usage is TRBV5-1 and J usage is TRBJ2-2, with D hard to call. The V and J ends lost 4 bases and 8 bases respectively, with 12 bases between them. The germline gives CDR1 SGHRS, CDR2 YFSETQ. This CDR3 spans 13 amino acids. In DNA, the CDR3 is TGCGCCAGCAGCCAGGCTCTGTCAGGGGAGCTGTTTTTT. Protein: CASSQALSGELFF.

The chain links TRBV18 to TRBJ2-3; 9 bases fit TRBD1. Germline V gene lookup returns CDR1 KGHSH and CDR2 LQKENI. V lost 4 bases and J lost 4; bases outside the gene matches: 3. CDR3 length equals 14 residues. The CDR3 nucleotides are TGTGCCAGCTCACTGGGGACAGGGTCAGATACGCAGTATTTT. This translates into CASSLGTGSDTQYF.

The V gene is TRBV7-7, the J gene TRBJ2-5, with TRBD1 identical over 9 bases. This CDR3 has 16 residues. V lost 2 bases and J lost 1; bases outside the gene matches: 5. CDR1 is SSHAT and CDR2 is FNYEAQ in the germline V gene (reference sequence). The CDR3 DNA reads as TGTGCCAGCAGCTTAAGGGGACAGGGTTTCCAAGAGACCCAGTACTTC. This sequence encodes CASSLRGQGFQETQYF.

V gene TRBV7-3 combines with J gene TRBJ2-1; 13 bases line up with TRBD2. This CDR3 region has 16 residues. CDR1 and CDR2 (germline): SGHTA, FQGTGA. V dropped 5 bases and J dropped 3; count of bases not matched to a gene: 4. This chain's CDR3 is CASSQRTSGSYNEQFF. CDR3 bases: TGTGCCAGCAGCCAGAGGACTAGCGGGAGCTACAATGAGCAGTTCTTC.

A few counts support this clone. V is TRBV30 and J is TRBJ1-1; 8 bases are shared with TRBD1. The germline V gene encodes CDR1 GTSNPN and CDR2 SVGIG (reference sequence). With V trimmed by 0 bases and J by 5 bases, 8 bases remained unmatched. The CDR3 has 15 residues. CDR3 nucleotide sequence: TGTGCCTGGAGTGTACTAGCAGGGGGCACGACTGAAGCTTTCTTT. It translates to CAWSVLAGGTTEAFF.

The table lists this clone with a count of one. The chain combines TRBV18 with TRBJ2-7, with D unclear. This CDR3 is built from 14 residues. Per the germline V gene, CDR1 is KGHSH and CDR2 is LQKENI. The ends were cut back, 8 bases at V and 4 bases at J, with 18 bases in the middle. CDR3 nucleotide sequence: TGTGCCAGCGCCACGACACCTACCCAGTACGAGCAGTACTTC. It specifies CASATTPTQYEQYF.